This entry lists 14 T cell receptor beta chains sequenced from one sample in a study of response to subunit inactivated influenza vaccine. TCRdb re-analysed the RT-PCR reads in MiXCR, keeping a single row per CDR3 protein. This sample has about 500,000 distinct CDR3 sequences; 16% occur once, and the top ten carry less than 4%. This specimen consisted of CD4+ T cells sorted from PBMCs, obtained about 24 months after vaccination. The receptors were sampled from a man aged 50 to 69 who received an inactivated influenza vaccine.

This clonotype turned up a few times. The chain combines TRBV9 with TRBJ2-1; 8 positions match TRBD2. The CDR3 covers 15 residues. Per germline, CDR1 SGDLS and CDR2 YYNGEE. With V trimmed by 0 bases and J by 4 bases, 3 bases remained unmatched. CDR3: CASSVDPGGYNEQFF. The CDR3 DNA follows: TGTGCCAGCAGCGTAGACCCGGGAGGGTACAATGAGCAGTTCTTC. Full variable domain (rest looked up from reference TRBV9 and TRBJ2-1): DSGVTQTPKHLITATGQRVTLRCSPRSGDLSVYWYQQSLDQGLQFLIQYYNGEERAKGNILERFSAQQFPDLHSELNLSSLELGDSALYFCASSVDPGGYNEQFFGPGTRLTVL.

This clonotype has more than one count but fewer than ten. The chain carries TRBV25-1 and TRBJ1-1, with D maybe TRBD1 (5 bases). The V gene's germline CDR1 is MGHDK and CDR2 SYGVNS. Trimming pared 6 bases from V and 11 bases from J, leaving 13 bases between. This CDR3 is 11 amino acids long. This CDR3 reads CASRLGVVAFF. CDR3 in DNA: TGTGCCAGCAGATTAGGGGTGGTGGCTTTCTTT.

This chain connects TRBV3-1 to TRBJ1-1; no definite D call. The germline V and J ends were trimmed by 3 bases and 6 bases, with 11 bases remaining between them. CDR1 and CDR2 from the germline V gene are LGHDT and YNNKEL (reference sequence). The CDR3 is 13 residues long. The CDR3 nucleotides are TGTGCCAGCAGCCACCTCGACGGGGCTGAAGCTTTCTTT. Translation: CASSHLDGAEAFF.

The J gene is TRBJ2-1, the V gene TRBV10-2; TRBD2 aligns across 12 bases. This CDR3 has 18 residues. The ends lost 6 bases at V and 0 bases at J; junction bases unmatched: 9. Germline CDR1 reads WSHSY; CDR2 reads SAAADI. The CDR3 DNA is TGCGCCAGCAGACCCGGGACTAGCGGGTCCCACTCCTACAATGAGCAGTTCTTC. Translated, it gives CASRPGTSGSHSYNEQFF.

J is TRBJ1-4 and V is TRBV28; possibly TRBD1 for D (5 bases). CDR1 and CDR2 (germline): MDHEN, SYDVKM. This CDR3 spans 16 amino acids. Trimming cost V 4 bases and J 7 bases, with 19 bases left between them. CDR3 in DNA: TGTGCCAGCAGTTCCGCCCCAGGGAAAGAAGGTGAAAAACTGTTTTTT. Protein: CASSSAPGKEGEKLFF.

The chain combines TRBV20-1 with TRBJ2-3; 14 bases are a match to TRBD2. After removal of 3 bases from V and 1 base from J, the junction contained 12 bases not matched to a gene. This CDR3 is built from 19 residues. Germline loops: CDR1 DFQATT, CDR2 SNEGSKA (reference sequence). The CDR3 nucleotides read TGCAGTGCTAGTTTAAGACTAGCGGGAGGGCCATGGGGCACAGATACGCAGTATTTT. It encodes CSASLRLAGGPWGTDTQYF.

A few counts support this clonotype. This chain links TRBV9 with TRBJ2-3; the D gene is possibly TRBD2 (6 bases). The CDR3 length is 15 residues. The germline V gene encodes CDR1 SGDLS and CDR2 YYNGEE. Trimming cost V 0 bases and J 6 bases, with 14 bases left between them. CDR3 loop: CASSVGVGGPDTQYF. CDR3 bases: TGTGCCAGCAGCGTAGGGGTCGGGGGACCGGATACGCAGTATTTT.

CDR3 loop: CASSFMGTGTYNEQFF. The CDR3 coding sequence is TGCGCCAGCAGCTTTATGGGGACAGGGACCTACAATGAGCAGTTCTTC. The chain is built from TRBV5-1 and TRBJ2-1; 9 nucleotides line up with TRBD1. The V gene's germline CDR1 is SGHRS and CDR2 YFSETQ. V trimming: 2 bases; J trimming: 2 bases; junction bases outside the gene matches: 5. The CDR3 has 16 residues.

This clonotype was seen a handful of times. The gene calls are TRBV20-1 and TRBJ2-7, with TRBD2 matching over 10 bases. CDR3 length: 13 amino acids. V shed 3 bases and J 5 bases; nucleotides not matched to a gene: 4. CDR1 DFQATT and CDR2 SNEGSKA come from the germline V gene (reference sequence). This CDR3 is CSASWTSGHEQYF. In nucleotides, the CDR3 is TGCAGTGCTAGCTGGACTAGCGGCCACGAGCAGTACTTC.

V is TRBV30 and J is TRBJ2-7; 8 nucleotides align to TRBD2. With 4 bases clipped from V and 6 bases from J, the junction kept 11 bases outside the gene matches. This CDR3 spans 14 amino acids. Per germline, CDR1 GTSNPN and CDR2 SVGIG (reference sequence). In DNA form, the CDR3 reads TGTGCCTGGATATCCACGGGACTAGGGTTCGAGCAGTACTTC. Encoded protein: CAWISTGLGFEQYF. Complete variable domain (other parts from reference TRBV30 and TRBJ2-7): SQTIHQWPATLVQPVGSPLSLECTVEGTSNPNLYWYRQAAGRGLQLLFYSVGIGQISSEVPQNLSASRPQDRQFILSSKKLLLSDSGFYLCAWISTGLGFEQYFGPGTRLTVT.

In DNA, the CDR3 is TGTGCCAGCAGGGGACAGGGGGGTCAGCCCCAGCATTTT. It translates to CASRGQGGQPQHF. The V gene is TRBV6-1, the J gene TRBJ1-5; 11 bases match TRBD1. J gave up 6 bases and V 6 bases, and 1 base lay outside the gene matches. This CDR3 region has 13 residues. Germline lookup yields CDR1 MNHNS and CDR2 SASEGT.

This clonotype has only a few counts. This sequence joins TRBV9 and TRBJ2-1; 7 positions agree with TRBD2. Germline CDR1 and CDR2: SGDLS and YYNGEE. The length of the CDR3 is 15 residues. J lost 5 bases, V lost 0 bases, and 5 bases had no gene match. The CDR3, as DNA: TGTGCCAGCAGCGTAGGGGGAGGGCCCCACAATGAGCAGTTCTTC. Translation: CASSVGGGPHNEQFF.

This clonotype has more than one count but fewer than ten. The chain recombines TRBV10-3 with TRBJ2-1; 9 nucleotides match TRBD2. Germline lookup yields CDR1 ENHRY and CDR2 SYGVKD. V was clipped by 0 bases and J by 6 bases; unmatched bases: 3. The CDR3 runs 15 residues. The chain's CDR3 is CAISESLRGGNEQFF. CDR3 DNA: TGTGCCATCAGTGAGTCTCTGCGGGGGGGCAATGAGCAGTTCTTC.

The sample holds a few counts of this clonotype. This chain joins TRBV11-2 and TRBJ2-1, with D perhaps TRBD1 or TRBD2 (5 bases each). CDR3 size: 15 residues. V was clipped by 6 bases and J by 0 bases, with 12 bases between them. Germline values: CDR1 SGHAT, CDR2 FQNNGV. In DNA form, the CDR3 reads TGTGCCAGCAGACGACCCGGGACCTCCTACAATGAGCAGTTCTTC. Residues: CASRRPGTSYNEQFF.